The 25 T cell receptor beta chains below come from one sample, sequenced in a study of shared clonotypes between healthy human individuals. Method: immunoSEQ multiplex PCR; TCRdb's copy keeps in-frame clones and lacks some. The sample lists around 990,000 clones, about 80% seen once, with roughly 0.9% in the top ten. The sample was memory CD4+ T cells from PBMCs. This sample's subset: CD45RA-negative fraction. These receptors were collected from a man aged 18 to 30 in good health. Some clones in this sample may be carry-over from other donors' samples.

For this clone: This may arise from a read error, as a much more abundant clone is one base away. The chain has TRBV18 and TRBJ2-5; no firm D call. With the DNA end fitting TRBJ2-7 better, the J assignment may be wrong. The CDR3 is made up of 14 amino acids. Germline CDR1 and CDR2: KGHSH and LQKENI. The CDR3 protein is CASSQKDGSYEQYF. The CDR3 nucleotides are TGTGCCAGCTCACAGAAAGACGGATCCTACGAGCAGTACTTC.

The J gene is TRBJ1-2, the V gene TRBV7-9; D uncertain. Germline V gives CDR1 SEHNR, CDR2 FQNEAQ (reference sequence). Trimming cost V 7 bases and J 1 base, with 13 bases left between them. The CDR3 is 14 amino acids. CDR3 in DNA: TGTGCCAGCAATCTCGCGGCTAGTAACTATGGCTACACCTTC. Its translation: CASNLAASNYGYTF.

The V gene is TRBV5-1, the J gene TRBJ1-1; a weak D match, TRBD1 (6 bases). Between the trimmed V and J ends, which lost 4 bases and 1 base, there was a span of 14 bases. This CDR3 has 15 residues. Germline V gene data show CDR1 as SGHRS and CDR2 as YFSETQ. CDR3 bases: TGCGCCAGCAGCCTGGAGGGACACGCGAACACTGAAGCTTTCTTT. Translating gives CASSLEGHANTEAFF.

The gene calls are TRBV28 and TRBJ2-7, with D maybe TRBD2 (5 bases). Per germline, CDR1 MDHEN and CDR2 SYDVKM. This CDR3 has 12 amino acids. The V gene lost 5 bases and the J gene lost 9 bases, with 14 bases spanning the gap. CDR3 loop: CASSPGPRGQYF. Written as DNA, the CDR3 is TGTGCCAGCAGTCCCGGCCCACGGGGGCAGTACTTC. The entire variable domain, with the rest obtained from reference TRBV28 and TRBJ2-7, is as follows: DVKVTQSSRYLVKRTGEKVFLECVQDMDHENMFWYRQDPGLGLRLIYFSYDVKMKEKGDIPEGYSVSREKKERFSLILESASTNQTSMYLCASSPGPRGQYFGPGTRLTVT.

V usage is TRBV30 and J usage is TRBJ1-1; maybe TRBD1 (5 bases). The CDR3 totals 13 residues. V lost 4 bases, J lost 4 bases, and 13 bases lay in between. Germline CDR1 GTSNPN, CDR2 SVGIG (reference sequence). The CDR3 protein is CAWTEGPGTEAFF. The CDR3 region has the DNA TGTGCCTGGACTGAGGGGCCGGGCACTGAAGCTTTCTTT.

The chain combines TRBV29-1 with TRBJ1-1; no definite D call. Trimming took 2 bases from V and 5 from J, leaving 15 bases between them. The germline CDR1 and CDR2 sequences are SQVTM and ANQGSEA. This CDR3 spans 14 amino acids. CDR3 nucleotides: TGCAGCGTTGAAATAACACCTGGTGGGACTGAAGCTTTCTTT. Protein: CSVEITPGGTEAFF. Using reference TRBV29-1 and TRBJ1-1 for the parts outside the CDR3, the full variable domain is SAVISQKPSRDICQRGTSLTIQCQVDSQVTMMFWYRQQPGQSLTLIATANQGSEATYESGFVIDKFPISRPNLTFSTLTVSNMSPEDSSIYLCSVEITPGGTEAFFGQGTRLTVV.

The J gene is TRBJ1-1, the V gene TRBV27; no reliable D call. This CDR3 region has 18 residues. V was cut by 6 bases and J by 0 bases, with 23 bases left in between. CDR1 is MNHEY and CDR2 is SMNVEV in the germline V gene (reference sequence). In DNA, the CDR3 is TGTGCCAGCAGCCCCACCTTTCGCGTACCGTTCGTGAACACTGAAGCTTTCTTT. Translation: CASSPTFRVPFVNTEAFF.

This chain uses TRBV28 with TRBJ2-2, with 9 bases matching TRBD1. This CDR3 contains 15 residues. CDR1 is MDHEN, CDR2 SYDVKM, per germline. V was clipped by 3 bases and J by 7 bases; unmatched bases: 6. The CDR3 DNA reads TGTGCCAGCAGTTTTAGGGACAGGGTTGGCGGGGAGCTGTTTTTT. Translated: CASSFRDRVGGELFF. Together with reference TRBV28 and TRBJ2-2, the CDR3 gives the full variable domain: DVKVTQSSRYLVKRTGEKVFLECVQDMDHENMFWYRQDPGLGLRLIYFSYDVKMKEKGDIPEGYSVSREKKERFSLILESASTNQTSMYLCASSFRDRVGGELFFGEGSRLTVL.

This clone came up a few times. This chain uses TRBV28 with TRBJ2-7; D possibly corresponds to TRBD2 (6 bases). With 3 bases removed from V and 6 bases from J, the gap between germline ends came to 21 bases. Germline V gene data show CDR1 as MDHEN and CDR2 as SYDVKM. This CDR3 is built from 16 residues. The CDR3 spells CASSLLGLPGRGEQYF. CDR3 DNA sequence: TGTGCCAGCAGTTTGTTGGGACTCCCAGGACGGGGCGAGCAGTACTTC.

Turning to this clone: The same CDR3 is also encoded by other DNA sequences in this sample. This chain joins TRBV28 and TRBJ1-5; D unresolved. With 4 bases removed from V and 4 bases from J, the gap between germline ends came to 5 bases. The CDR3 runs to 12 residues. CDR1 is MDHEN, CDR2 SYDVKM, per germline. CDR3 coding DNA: TGTGCCAGCAGTTCGAGGAATCAGCCCCAGCATTTT. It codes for CASSSRNQPQHF.

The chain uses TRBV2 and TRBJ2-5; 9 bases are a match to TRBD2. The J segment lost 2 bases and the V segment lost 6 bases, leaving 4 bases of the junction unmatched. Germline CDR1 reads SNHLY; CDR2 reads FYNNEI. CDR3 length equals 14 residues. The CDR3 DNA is TGTGCCAGCAGATTGACTAGCGGTCAAGAGACCCAGTACTTC. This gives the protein CASRLTSGQETQYF.

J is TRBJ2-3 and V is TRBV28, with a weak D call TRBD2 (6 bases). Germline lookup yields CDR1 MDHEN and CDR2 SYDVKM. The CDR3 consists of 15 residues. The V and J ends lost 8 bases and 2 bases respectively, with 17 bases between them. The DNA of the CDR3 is TGTGCCAGCTCTCTAGCGAGACCGGACACAGATACGCAGTATTTT. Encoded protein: CASSLARPDTDTQYF.

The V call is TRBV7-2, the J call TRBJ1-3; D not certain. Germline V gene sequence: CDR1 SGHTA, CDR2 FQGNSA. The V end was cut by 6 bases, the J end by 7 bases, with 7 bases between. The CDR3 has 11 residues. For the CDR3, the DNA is TGTGCCAGCAGGGGAGCGAACACCATATATTTT. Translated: CASRGANTIYF. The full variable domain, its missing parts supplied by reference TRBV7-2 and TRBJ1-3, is GAGVSQSPSNKVTEKGKDVELRCDPISGHTALYWYRQSLGQGLEFLIYFQGNSAPDKSGLPSDRFSAERTGGSVSTLTIQRTQQEDSAVYLCASRGANTIYFGEGSWLTVV.

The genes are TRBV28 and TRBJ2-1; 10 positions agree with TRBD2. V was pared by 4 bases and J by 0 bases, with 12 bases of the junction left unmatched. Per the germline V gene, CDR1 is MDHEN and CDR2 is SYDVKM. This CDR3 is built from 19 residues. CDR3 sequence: CASSSPHQSSGSSYNEQFF. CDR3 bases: TGTGCCAGCAGTTCCCCGCATCAATCTAGCGGGAGCTCCTACAATGAGCAGTTCTTC.

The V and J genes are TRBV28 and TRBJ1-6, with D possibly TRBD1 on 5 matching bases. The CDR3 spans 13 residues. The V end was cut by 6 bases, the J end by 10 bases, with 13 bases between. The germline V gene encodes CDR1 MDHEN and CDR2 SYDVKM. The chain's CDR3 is CASRGGWGSPLHF. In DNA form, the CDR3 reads TGTGCCAGCAGGGGGGGATGGGGATCACCCCTCCACTTT.

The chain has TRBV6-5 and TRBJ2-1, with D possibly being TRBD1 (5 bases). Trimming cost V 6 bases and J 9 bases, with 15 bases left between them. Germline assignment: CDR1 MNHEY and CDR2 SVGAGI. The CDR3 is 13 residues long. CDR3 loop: CASRAQGSREQFF. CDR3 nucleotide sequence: TGTGCCAGCAGGGCGCAGGGTAGCCGTGAGCAGTTCTTC.

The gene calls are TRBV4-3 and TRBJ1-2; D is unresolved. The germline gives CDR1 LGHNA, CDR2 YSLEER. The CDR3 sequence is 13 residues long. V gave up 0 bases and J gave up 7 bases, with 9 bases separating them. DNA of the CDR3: TGCGCCAGCAGCCAAGATCACGGAATTGGCTACACCTTC. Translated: CASSQDHGIGYTF.

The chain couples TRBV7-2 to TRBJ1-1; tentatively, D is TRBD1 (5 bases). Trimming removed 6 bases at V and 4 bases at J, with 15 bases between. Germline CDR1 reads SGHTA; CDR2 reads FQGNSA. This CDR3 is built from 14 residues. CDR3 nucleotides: TGTGCCAGCAGGCCGGGATTCCAGGGCACTGAAGCTTTCTTT. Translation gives CASRPGFQGTEAFF.

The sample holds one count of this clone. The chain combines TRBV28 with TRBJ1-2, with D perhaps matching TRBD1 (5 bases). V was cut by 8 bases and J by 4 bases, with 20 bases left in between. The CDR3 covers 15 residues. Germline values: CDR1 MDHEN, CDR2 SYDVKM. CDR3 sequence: CASANEIGQIYGYTF. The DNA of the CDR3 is TGTGCCAGCGCAAATGAAATAGGACAAATCTATGGCTACACCTTC.

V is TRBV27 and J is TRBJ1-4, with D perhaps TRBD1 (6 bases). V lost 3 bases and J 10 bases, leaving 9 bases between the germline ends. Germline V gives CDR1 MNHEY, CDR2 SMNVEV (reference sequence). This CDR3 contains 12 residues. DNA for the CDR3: TGTGCCAGCAGTTTCAGGGGCGGAAAACTGTTTTTT. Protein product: CASSFRGGKLFF. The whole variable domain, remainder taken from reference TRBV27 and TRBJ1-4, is EAQVTQNPRYLITVTGKKLTVTCSQNMNHEYMSWYRQDPGLGLRQIYYSMNVEVTDKGDVPEGYKVSRKEKRNFPLILESPSPNQTSLYFCASSFRGGKLFFGSGTQLSVL.

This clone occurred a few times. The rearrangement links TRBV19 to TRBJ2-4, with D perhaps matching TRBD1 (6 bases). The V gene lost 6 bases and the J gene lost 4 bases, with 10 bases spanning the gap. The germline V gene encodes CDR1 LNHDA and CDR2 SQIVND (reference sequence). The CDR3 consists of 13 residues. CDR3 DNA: TGTGCCAGTAGCACAGGGCGGAAAAACATTCAGTACTTC. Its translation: CASSTGRKNIQYF.

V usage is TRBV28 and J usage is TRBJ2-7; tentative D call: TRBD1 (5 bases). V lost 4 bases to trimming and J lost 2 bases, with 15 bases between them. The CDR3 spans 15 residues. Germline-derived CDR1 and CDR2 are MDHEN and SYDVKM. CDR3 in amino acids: CASSSRTYTTYEQYF. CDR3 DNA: TGTGCCAGCAGTTCCAGGACATATACTACCTACGAGCAGTACTTC.

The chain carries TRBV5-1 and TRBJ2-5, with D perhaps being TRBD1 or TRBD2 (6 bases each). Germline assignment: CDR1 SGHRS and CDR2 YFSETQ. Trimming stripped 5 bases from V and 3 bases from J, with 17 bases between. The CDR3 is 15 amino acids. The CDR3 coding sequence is TGCGCCAGCAGTCGTAGGGGGGAGTATAAAGAGACCCAGTACTTC. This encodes CASSRRGEYKETQYF.

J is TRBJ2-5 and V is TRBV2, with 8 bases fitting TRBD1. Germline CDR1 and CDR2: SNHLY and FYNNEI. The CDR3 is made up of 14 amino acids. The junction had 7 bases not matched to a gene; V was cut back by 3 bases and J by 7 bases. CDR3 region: CASSDRTGKGTQYF. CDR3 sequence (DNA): TGTGCCAGCAGTGATAGGACAGGGAAGGGGACCCAGTACTTC.

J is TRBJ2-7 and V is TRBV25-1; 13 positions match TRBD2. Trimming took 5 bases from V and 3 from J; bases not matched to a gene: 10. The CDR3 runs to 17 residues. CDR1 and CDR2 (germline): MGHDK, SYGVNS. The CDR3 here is CASSPSSGLAGVYEQYF. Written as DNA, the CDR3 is TGTGCCAGCAGTCCGAGCAGTGGACTAGCGGGAGTCTACGAGCAGTACTTC.